These T cell receptor beta chains were read from a single sample in a study of blood T cell repertoires in COVID-19. The table came from immunoSEQ multiplex PCR; TCRdb's copy has only in-frame clones and leaves some out. Of about 180,000 clones in the sample, roughly 88% were seen once. Sequencing used PBMCs or T cells enriched from blood (not recorded which). The source of these receptors is a man in his fifties who had recovered from COVID-19. CDR3s leave out the opening cysteine and the closing phenylalanine or tryptophan. A D gene is named only where the DNA matches it firmly.

J gene,V gene,D gene,CDR3 protein
TRBJ1-2,TRBV9,TRBD1,ASSTATGWRDYGYT
TRBJ2-4,TRBV3-1/TRBV3-2,TRBD1,ASGDRANIQY
TRBJ2-1,TRBV23-1,TRBD1,ASSQADRGANYYNEQF
TRBJ1-5,TRBV23-1,-,ASSSRTNQCQPQH
TRBJ2-7,TRBV2,-,ASRSSLEQY
TRBJ2-3,TRBV11-3,TRBD2,ASSLVGSGGAADTQY
TRBJ1-1,TRBV14,TRBD1,ASSRQGAYTEAF
TRBJ1-1,TRBV7-2,-,ASARTSMNTEAF
TRBJ2-5,TRBV19,TRBD2,ASSKGGQETQY
TRBJ1-1,TRBV19,TRBD1,ASSTRQGASTYTEAF
TRBJ1-5,TRBV5-4,-,ASSLQGLNQPQH
TRBJ1-1,TRBV6-5,-,ASSARDMNTEAF
TRBJ2-1,TRBV5-1,TRBD2,ASSLELAGGREQF
TRBJ2-7,TRBV9,-,ASSVGPGTPYEQY
TRBJ1-2,TRBV28,TRBD1,ASSQPGQGWANYGYT
TRBJ2-7,TRBV18,TRBD1,ASSLRGTGTYEQY
TRBJ1-1,TRBV28,-,ASGPTEAF
TRBJ2-4,TRBV4-1,-,ASSQDLEEASSKNIQY
TRBJ1-1,TRBV19,TRBD1,ASMRGRGNTEAF
TRBJ1-1,TRBV6-5,-,ASSSGTFTMNTEAF
TRBJ2-3,TRBV9,-,ASSVGDRSYTDTQY
TRBJ1-1,TRBV3-1/TRBV3-2,-,ASSQVGTEAF
TRBJ2-7,TRBV5-6,TRBD1,ASSSGGNIVEQY
TRBJ2-7,TRBV5-4,-,ASSLAELPYEQY
TRBJ1-2,TRBV7-6,-,ASSPTYRDTANYGYT
TRBJ2-5,TRBV5-6,TRBD1,ASSFLQGVIETQY
TRBJ1-1,TRBV5-6,TRBD1,ASSLFSGGWTEAF
TRBJ2-7,TRBV27,-,ASSQSGTGPYEQY